This TCR beta chain was sequenced in a study of blood T cell repertoires in COVID-19. Original data processing: How many nucleated cells were present was estimated from reference gene primer amplification. Data came from immunoSEQ multiplex PCR; TCRdb stores just in-frame clones and leaves some out. The V and J calls and clone size were taken over from that table, and D and trimming were inferred from the DNA. This table holds some 450,000 clones, roughly 88% found once. This TCR came from a woman between 45 and 60 years old with COVID-19, enrolled during active disease. Sequenced material: peripheral blood.

CDR3 coding DNA: TGCAGCTTCAGGGATGGTTGGGACACTGAAGCTTTCTTT. Its protein product is CSFRDGWDTEAFF. This rearrangement joins TRBV29-1 to TRBJ1-1; possible D gene TRBD1, 5 bases. V was pared by 8 bases and J by 3 bases, with 16 bases between. The CDR3 spans 13 residues. Germline CDR1 is SQVTM and CDR2 is ANQGSEA.